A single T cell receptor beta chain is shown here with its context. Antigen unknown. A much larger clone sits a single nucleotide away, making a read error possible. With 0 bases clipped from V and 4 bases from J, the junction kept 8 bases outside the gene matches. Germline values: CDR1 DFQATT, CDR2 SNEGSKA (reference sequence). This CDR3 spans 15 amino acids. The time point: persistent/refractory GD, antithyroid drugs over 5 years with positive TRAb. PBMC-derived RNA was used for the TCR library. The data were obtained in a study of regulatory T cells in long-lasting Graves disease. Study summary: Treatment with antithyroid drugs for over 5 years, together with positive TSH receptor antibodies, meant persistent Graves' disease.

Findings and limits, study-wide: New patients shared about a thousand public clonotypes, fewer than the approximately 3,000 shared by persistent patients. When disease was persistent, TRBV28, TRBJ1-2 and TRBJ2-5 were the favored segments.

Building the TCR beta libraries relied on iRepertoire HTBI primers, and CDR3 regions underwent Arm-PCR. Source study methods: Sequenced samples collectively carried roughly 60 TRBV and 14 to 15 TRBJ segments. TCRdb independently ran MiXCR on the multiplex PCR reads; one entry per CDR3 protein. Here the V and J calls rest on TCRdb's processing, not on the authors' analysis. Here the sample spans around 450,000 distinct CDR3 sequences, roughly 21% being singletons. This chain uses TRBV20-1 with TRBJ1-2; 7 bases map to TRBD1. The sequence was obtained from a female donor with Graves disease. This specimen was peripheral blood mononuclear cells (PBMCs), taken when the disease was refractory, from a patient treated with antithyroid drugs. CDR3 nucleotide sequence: TGCAGTGCTAGAGATCCGGGACAGAGGACCTATGGCTACACCTTC. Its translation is CSARDPGQRTYGYTF.